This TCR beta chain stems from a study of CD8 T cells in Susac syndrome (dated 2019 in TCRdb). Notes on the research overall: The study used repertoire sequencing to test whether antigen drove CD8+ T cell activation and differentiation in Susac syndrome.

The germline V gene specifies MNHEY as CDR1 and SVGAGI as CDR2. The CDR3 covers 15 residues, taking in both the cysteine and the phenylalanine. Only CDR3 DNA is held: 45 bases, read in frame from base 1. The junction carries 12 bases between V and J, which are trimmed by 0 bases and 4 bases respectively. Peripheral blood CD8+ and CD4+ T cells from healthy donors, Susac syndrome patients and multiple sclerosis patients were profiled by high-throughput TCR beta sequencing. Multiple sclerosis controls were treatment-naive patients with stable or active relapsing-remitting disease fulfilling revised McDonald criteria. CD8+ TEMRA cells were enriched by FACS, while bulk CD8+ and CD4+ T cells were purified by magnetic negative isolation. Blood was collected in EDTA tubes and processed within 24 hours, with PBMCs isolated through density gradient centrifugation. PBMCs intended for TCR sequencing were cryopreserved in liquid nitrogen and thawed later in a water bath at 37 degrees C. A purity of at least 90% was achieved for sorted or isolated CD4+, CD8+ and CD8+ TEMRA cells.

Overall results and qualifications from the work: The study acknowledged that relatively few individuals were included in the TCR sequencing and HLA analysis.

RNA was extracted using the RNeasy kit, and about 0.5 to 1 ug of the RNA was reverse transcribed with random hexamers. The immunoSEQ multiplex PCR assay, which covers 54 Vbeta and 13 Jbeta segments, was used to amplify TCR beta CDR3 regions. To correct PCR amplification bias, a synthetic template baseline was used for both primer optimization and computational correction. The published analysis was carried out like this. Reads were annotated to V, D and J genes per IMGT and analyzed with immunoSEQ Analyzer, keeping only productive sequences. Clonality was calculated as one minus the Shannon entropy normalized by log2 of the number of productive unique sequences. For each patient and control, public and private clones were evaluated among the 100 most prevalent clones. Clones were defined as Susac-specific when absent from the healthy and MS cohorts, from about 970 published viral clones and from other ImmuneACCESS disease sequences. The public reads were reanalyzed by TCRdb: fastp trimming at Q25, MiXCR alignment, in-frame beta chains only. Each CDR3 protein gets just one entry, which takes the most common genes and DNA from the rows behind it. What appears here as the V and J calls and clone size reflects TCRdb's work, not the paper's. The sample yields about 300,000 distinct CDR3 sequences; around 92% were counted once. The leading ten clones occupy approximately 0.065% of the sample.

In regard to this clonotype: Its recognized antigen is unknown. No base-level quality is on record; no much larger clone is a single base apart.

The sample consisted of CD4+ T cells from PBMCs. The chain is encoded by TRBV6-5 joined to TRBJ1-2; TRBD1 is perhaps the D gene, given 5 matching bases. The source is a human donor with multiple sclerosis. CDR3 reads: CASSYSGRTGYGYTF. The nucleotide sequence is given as TGTGCCAGCAGTTACTCGGGACGAACGGGCTATGGCTACACCTTC.